Included here is one T cell receptor beta chain sequence, with context. As yet, its antigen is unknown. CDR1 and CDR2 (germline): MNHEY, SVGAGI. The CDR3 is made up of 15 amino acids. J was trimmed by 5 bases and V by 8 bases; bases with no gene match: 10. Clones were sequenced by immunoSEQ multiplex PCR, and TCRdb holds only the in-frame ones, with some missing. The sample lists tens of thousands of clones, 70% to 90% occurring once. This sample is drawn from a study of T cell responses to AZD1222 COVID-19 vaccine. Study-level results: CD4 TCRs associated with vaccination spanned spike, dominating at 160-218 and 743-854. Repertoires were sampled only after the peak T cell response. Baseline serostatus was positive in only six AZD1222 recipients. Spike-specific TCR breadth and depth were elevated following two AZD1222 doses.

Sequenced material: peripheral blood, taken 28 days after the second AZD1222 dose. The V gene is TRBV6-5, the J gene TRBJ1-5, with 9 bases lining up with TRBD1. The sequence was collected from an adult who received the AZD1222 COVID-19 vaccine. CDR3 amino acids: CASVDRGVLYQPQHF. DNA for the CDR3: TGTGCCAGCGTGGACAGGGGCGTACTTTATCAGCCCCAGCATTTT.